Listed below are T cell receptor beta chains from one sample, sequenced in a study of spatial heterogeneity in lung cancer. TCRdb processed the 5' RACE reads anew with MiXCR; each CDR3 protein has one entry. Of tens of thousands of distinct CDR3 sequences detected, just under 20% appear once; the ten largest clones hold just over 20%. This specimen was PBMCs, taken at follow-up. These receptors all stem from a male donor with early-stage non-small cell lung cancer. Each CDR3 is given with its conserved first and last residue. Each record gives: CDR3 DNA, CDR3 protein, clone size, D gene, J gene, V gene. D genes are given only for firm matches. Clone size, where shown, is once, few, many, or a class for clones that have expanded.

TGCAGTGCTAGGAGTAGCGGTGCAGCGGAGACCCAGTACTTC,CSARSSGAAETQYF,NA,NA,TRBJ2-5,TRBV20-1
TGCGCCAGCAGCTTGGTTCAGGGACCCACTGAAGCTTTCTTT,CASSLVQGPTEAFF,many,NA,TRBJ1-1,TRBV5-1
TGCAGTGCTAGTTATAGCGGGGGCTACTACGAGCAGTACTTC,CSASYSGGYYEQYF,NA,TRBD2,TRBJ2-7,TRBV20-1
TGTGCCAGCAGCCCCGAGGGCTACGAGCAGTACTTC,CASSPEGYEQYF,few,NA,TRBJ2-7,TRBV12-3/TRBV12-4
TGCGCCAGCAGCCCTCAGGGTTCCTCCTACGAGCAGTACTTC,CASSPQGSSYEQYF,NA,NA,TRBJ2-7,TRBV5-1
TGTGCCAGTAGTCCCCGGACCGGCAAGTATGAAAAACTGTTTTTT,CASSPRTGKYEKLFF,NA,NA,TRBJ1-4,TRBV19
TGTGCCAGCAGCCGGGGCCGAGGAACCGGGGAGCTGTTTTTT,CASSRGRGTGELFF,few,NA,TRBJ2-2,TRBV27
TGTGCCAGCAGCCCTCCGGGACAGAACACCGGGGAGCTGTTTTTT,CASSPPGQNTGELFF,few,NA,TRBJ2-2,TRBV7-9
TGTGCCAGTAACGGGTTCCTCTACAATGAGCAGTTCTTC,CASNGFLYNEQFF,NA,NA,TRBJ2-1,TRBV2
TGCAGTGCCTCAAGATACGGGGGCAAAATTCACGATGAGCAGTTCTTC,CSASRYGGKIHDEQFF,NA,NA,TRBJ2-1,TRBV20-1
TGTGCCAGCAGCGTAGGGGCGTTGGATGAAGCTTTCTTT,CASSVGALDEAFF,few,NA,TRBJ1-1,TRBV9
TGTGCCAGCAGCGTAGAGCTTGCCGCGCCCTCCTCCTACAATGAGCAGTTCTTC,CASSVELAAPSSYNEQFF,NA,NA,TRBJ2-1,TRBV9
TGTGCCAGCAGTCCAGCCCTCGAGGGAGATACGCAGTATTTT,CASSPALEGDTQYF,NA,NA,TRBJ2-3,TRBV12-3/TRBV12-4
TGCGCCAGCAGCGGCGGGCCCGGGACAGGGATGTACGAGCAGTACTTC,CASSGGPGTGMYEQYF,NA,TRBD1,TRBJ2-7,TRBV5-1
TGCGCCAGCAGCTCGAACACTGAAGCTTTCTTT,CASSSNTEAFF,many,NA,TRBJ1-1,TRBV5-1
TGCAGCGTTGAATGGACTGACTATGGCTACACCTTC,CSVEWTDYGYTF,NA,NA,TRBJ1-2,TRBV29-1
TGCAGTGCTAGCCGGACAGGGGGTTACCAGCCCCAGCATTTT,CSASRTGGYQPQHF,few,TRBD1,TRBJ1-5,TRBV20-1
TGTGCCAGCAGTTCGTCAGGACAGCCCCAGGCCAAAAACATTCAGTACTTC,CASSSSGQPQAKNIQYF,few,NA,TRBJ2-4,TRBV6-2/TRBV6-3
TGTGCCAGCAGTTACCACCTAGCGGGGCAAGAGACCCAGTACTTC,CASSYHLAGQETQYF,few,TRBD2,TRBJ2-5,TRBV6-2/TRBV6-3
TGTGCCATCGGTATGACTAGCGGGAGTCGGAATGAGCAGTTCTTC,CAIGMTSGSRNEQFF,few,TRBD2,TRBJ2-1,TRBV10-3
TGCAGTGTTCCGGACAGGGAGGCTGAAGCTTTCTTT,CSVPDREAEAFF,NA,TRBD1,TRBJ1-1,TRBV20-1
TGTGCCAGCAGTAACCGGGACAGGCATAAAGAGACCCAGTACTTC,CASSNRDRHKETQYF,few,TRBD1,TRBJ2-5,TRBV6-2/TRBV6-3
TGCAGTGCTCATGGTTCGGGTGGGCCTTATGGCTACACCTTC,CSAHGSGGPYGYTF,many,NA,TRBJ1-2,TRBV20-1
TGTGCCAGCAGTTTAAGAGGGACAGGGGGCATCGATGAAAAACTGTTTTTT,CASSLRGTGGIDEKLFF,few,TRBD1,TRBJ1-4,TRBV27
TGTGCCAGCAGCTTGGGACTAGCGGGAGTTGGGCAGTTCTTC,CASSLGLAGVGQFF,many,TRBD2,TRBJ2-1,TRBV11-2
TGTGCCAGCAGCTTAGGGGCCCAGGGTTACAATGAGCAGTTCTTC,CASSLGAQGYNEQFF,NA,NA,TRBJ2-1,TRBV11-2
TGTGCCAGCAGTTACCAACAGAACCAGCCCCAGCATTTT,CASSYQQNQPQHF,many,NA,TRBJ1-5,TRBV6-5
TGTGCCAGCAGCTCGGGGGAGATTAACACCGGGGAGCTGTTTTTT,CASSSGEINTGELFF,few,NA,TRBJ2-2,TRBV9
TGTGCCAGCAGCGCCGTGAATGGGGGCACTGAAGCTTTCTTT,CASSAVNGGTEAFF,NA,NA,TRBJ1-1,TRBV9
TGTGCCAGCAGCAGAGATTACAATGAGCAGTTCTTC,CASSRDYNEQFF,few,NA,TRBJ2-1,TRBV3-1
TGCAGTGCAAAACTAGCGGGGGCGGGGACCCAGTACTTC,CSAKLAGAGTQYF,few,TRBD2,TRBJ2-5,TRBV20-1
TGCGCCAGCAGCCACCCCGGGACTAGCGGAGGCACAGATACGCAGTATTTT,CASSHPGTSGGTDTQYF,NA,TRBD2,TRBJ2-3,TRBV4-1
TGTGCCAGCAGCTTATTAGCAGGATCTCAAGAGACCCAGTACTTC,CASSLLAGSQETQYF,NA,NA,TRBJ2-5,TRBV7-8
TGCAGTGCCGTCCCAGGGAGCAGAAATGGCTACACCTTC,CSAVPGSRNGYTF,NA,NA,TRBJ1-2,TRBV20-1
TGTGCCACCAGTGATTTAAAGGGGGATACGCAGTATTTT,CATSDLKGDTQYF,few,NA,TRBJ2-3,TRBV24-1
TGTGCCAGCTGCACAGGGAGCGGCGGGAGTGGGACAGATACGCAGTATTTT,CASCTGSGGSGTDTQYF,few,NA,TRBJ2-3,TRBV6-1
TGTGCCACCAGTGAAGGCAATGGCTACACCTTC,CATSEGNGYTF,few,NA,TRBJ1-2,TRBV24-1
TGTGCCAGCAGCCGGACGGGAGCAGCCTACAATGAGCAGTTCTTC,CASSRTGAAYNEQFF,NA,NA,TRBJ2-1,TRBV3-1
TGTGCCAGCACCGGGACTAGTCGTTCAGATACGCAGTATTTT,CASTGTSRSDTQYF,few,TRBD2,TRBJ2-3,TRBV12-3/TRBV12-4
TGTGCCAGCAGACGACAGGGAGGGGGCAATCAGCCCCAGCATTTT,CASRRQGGGNQPQHF,NA,TRBD1,TRBJ1-5,TRBV6-2/TRBV6-3
TGTGCCAGCAGTTACTTTAGCGGGGGGCGAGAGACCCAGTACTTC,CASSYFSGGRETQYF,NA,TRBD2,TRBJ2-5,TRBV6-2/TRBV6-3
TGCGCCAGCGGCCAAGATCGTACAAGCAGAGATACGCAGTATTTT,CASGQDRTSRDTQYF,NA,NA,TRBJ2-3,TRBV4-1
TGTGCCACCAGTGATTGGCAGGGACAGGGACCCTACAATGAGCAGTTCTTC,CATSDWQGQGPYNEQFF,NA,TRBD1,TRBJ2-1,TRBV24-1
TGTGCCAGCAGTTACGGTTTACCCAACTCTGGGGCCAACGTCCTGACTTTC,CASSYGLPNSGANVLTF,NA,NA,TRBJ2-6,TRBV6-5
TGCAGTGCTAGAGATCTAGAGGTAGCTTACTCCTACAATGAGCAGTTCTTC,CSARDLEVAYSYNEQFF,few,NA,TRBJ2-1,TRBV20-1
TGTGCCAGCAGCTTAAAGGACGGAGGAACTGAAGCTTTCTTT,CASSLKDGGTEAFF,NA,NA,TRBJ1-1,TRBV7-9
TGCAGTGCTAGAGGGGCAGGGGATAGTAGAGATACGCAGTATTTT,CSARGAGDSRDTQYF,NA,NA,TRBJ2-3,TRBV20-1
TGTGCCAGCAGTCCCCACGGAGGGAAGTCATCCTACGAGCAGTACTTC,CASSPHGGKSSYEQYF,many,NA,TRBJ2-7,TRBV28
TGTGCCACCAGTGCCCCTCCGGCTGCCAATGAGCAGTTCTTC,CATSAPPAANEQFF,NA,NA,TRBJ2-1,TRBV24-1
TGCAGCGTGGATCGGGATTTTACGCAGTATTTT,CSVDRDFTQYF,few,NA,TRBJ2-3,TRBV29-1
TGTGCCAGCAGCCGTGGTCACAGGGACAATGAGCAGTTCTTC,CASSRGHRDNEQFF,NA,NA,TRBJ2-1,TRBV3-1
TGTGCCAGTAGTGTACGGGGACAGCCCCAGCATTTT,CASSVRGQPQHF,NA,NA,TRBJ1-5,TRBV19
TGTGCCAGCAGCCAAGGGGGGCACGCAGATACGCAGTATTTT,CASSQGGHADTQYF,few,NA,TRBJ2-3,TRBV3-1
TGTGCCAGCAGCTTAGATTTTACCGGCTACGAGCAGTACTTC,CASSLDFTGYEQYF,NA,NA,TRBJ2-7,TRBV7-2